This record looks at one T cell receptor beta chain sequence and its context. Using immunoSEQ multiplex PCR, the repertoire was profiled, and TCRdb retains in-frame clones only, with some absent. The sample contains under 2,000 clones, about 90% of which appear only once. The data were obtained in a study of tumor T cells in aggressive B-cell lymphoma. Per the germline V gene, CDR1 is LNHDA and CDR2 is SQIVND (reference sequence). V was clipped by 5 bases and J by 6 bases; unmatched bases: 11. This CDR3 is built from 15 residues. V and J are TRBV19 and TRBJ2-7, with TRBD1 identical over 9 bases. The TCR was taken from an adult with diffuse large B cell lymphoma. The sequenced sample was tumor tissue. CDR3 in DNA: TGTGCCAGTAGTCGCCTCGGACAGGGGTTCGTCGAGCAGTACTTC. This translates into CASSRLGQGFVEQYF.